Listed here are 4 T cell receptor beta chains from one sample, sequenced in a study of OX40 agonist ivuxolimab in advanced cancers. The table came from immunoSEQ multiplex PCR; TCRdb's copy has only in-frame clones and leaves some out. The sample has 55,000 to 75,000 clones, more than 70% seen once. Material: CD4+ or CD8+ T cells sorted from blood, obtained in a trial of the OX40 agonist ivuxolimab. All receptors come from an adult with an advanced solid tumor such as melanoma, head and neck, liver or kidney cancer.

The chain uses TRBV10-3 and TRBJ2-7, with 9 bases aligning to TRBD1. From germline, CDR1 is ENHRY and CDR2 SYGVKD. Trimming took 3 bases from V and 3 from J; bases not matched to a gene: 15. The CDR3 is 18 amino acids. CDR3 in amino acids: CAISEGWDRVLLDYEQYF. In DNA, the CDR3 is TGTGCCATCAGTGAAGGGTGGGACAGGGTCTTGCTTGACTACGAGCAGTACTTC.

This chain uses TRBV12-5 with TRBJ1-5; D possibly corresponds to TRBD1 (5 bases). Germline CDR1 LGHNT, CDR2 FRNRAP. The CDR3 sequence is 16 residues long. The ends were cut back, 1 base at V and 4 bases at J, with 14 bases in the middle. CDR3 DNA: TGTGCTAGTGGTTTGGGGCCGGGACCTCCTAATCAGCCCCAGCATTTT. Translation gives CASGLGPGPPNQPQHF.

The gene calls are TRBV28 and TRBJ2-6; D not certain. V was cut by 6 bases and J by 0 bases, with 18 bases left in between. The CDR3 is made up of 18 amino acids. CDR1 MDHEN and CDR2 SYDVKM come from the germline V gene. This chain's CDR3 is CASSPMSQASSGANVLTF. The CDR3 nucleotides are TGTGCCAGCAGCCCTATGTCGCAGGCGAGCTCTGGGGCCAACGTCCTGACTTTC.

The V gene is TRBV6-5, the J gene TRBJ2-7; D might be TRBD1 (5 bases). This CDR3 has 15 amino acids. Trimming pared 0 bases from V and 2 bases from J, leaving 11 bases between. Germline loops: CDR1 MNHEY, CDR2 SVGAGI. CDR3 in amino acids: CASSYSRQGPYEQYF. DNA for the CDR3: TGTGCCAGCAGTTACTCGCGGCAGGGCCCCTACGAGCAGTACTTC.